Listed below are T cell receptor beta chains from one sample, sequenced in a study of blood T cell repertoires in COVID-19. Here immunoSEQ multiplex PCR was the method, and the copy in TCRdb shows in-frame clones only, minus some. The table lists 110,000 to 150,000 clones, about 80% of them singletons. Sequencing input: peripheral blood. Every receptor here comes from a human donor in a cohort sampled during active COVID-19. Each CDR3 is given with its conserved first and last residue. A D gene is named only where the DNA matches it firmly. Expanded clones are given a class, and other clones once, few, many or no size at all.

D gene: TRBD1
clone size: .
V gene: TRBV5-1
J gene: TRBJ2-7
CDR3 DNA: TGCGCCAGCAGCTTCTGGACAGGAACCTACGAGCAGTACTTC
CDR3 protein: CASSFWTGTYEQYF

D gene: .
clone size: .
V gene: TRBV18
J gene: TRBJ1-5
CDR3 DNA: TGTGCCAGCTCACCACAGGGGGGGGATCAGCCCCAGCATTTT
CDR3 protein: CASSPQGGDQPQHF

D gene: TRBD2
clone size: few
V gene: TRBV9
J gene: TRBJ2-1
CDR3 DNA: TGTGCCAGCAGCGTAGCGCTAGCGGACAATGAGCAGTTCTTC
CDR3 protein: CASSVALADNEQFF

D gene: TRBD1
clone size: .
V gene: TRBV11-2
J gene: TRBJ2-3
CDR3 DNA: TGTGCCAGCAGCTCCTCAGGGGGCCGGACAGATACGCAGTATTTT
CDR3 protein: CASSSSGGRTDTQYF

D gene: .
clone size: .
V gene: TRBV19
J gene: TRBJ1-1
CDR3 DNA: TGTGCCAGTATCCCGAGAGGGCTCCGGAGGGGGGGCACTGAAGCTTTCTTT
CDR3 protein: CASIPRGLRRGGTEAFF

D gene: .
clone size: .
V gene: TRBV27
J gene: TRBJ1-2
CDR3 DNA: TGTGCCAGCAGTCCCGAGCGCCAGGGCGTAAACTATGGCTACACCTTC
CDR3 protein: CASSPERQGVNYGYTF

D gene: .
clone size: few
V gene: TRBV25-1
J gene: TRBJ1-6
CDR3 DNA: TGTGCCAGCAGTGAGTGGAGGGTAGGGATCTATAATTCACCCCTCCACTTT
CDR3 protein: CASSEWRVGIYNSPLHF

D gene: TRBD1
clone size: .
V gene: TRBV11-2
J gene: TRBJ1-1
CDR3 DNA: TGTGCCAGCAGCTTATGGGGGGCAGGGGGCTTGAGGGACACTGAAGCTTTCTTT
CDR3 protein: CASSLWGAGGLRDTEAFF

D gene: .
clone size: .
V gene: TRBV11-3
J gene: TRBJ2-5
CDR3 DNA: TGTGCCAGCAGTTTCACAGGGTCCTCCCAAGAGACCCAGTACTTC
CDR3 protein: CASSFTGSSQETQYF

D gene: .
clone size: few
V gene: TRBV5-1
J gene: TRBJ1-2
CDR3 DNA: TGCGCCAGCAGCTTGGAGGGCAGGGGCTCTCGTGGCTACACCTTC
CDR3 protein: CASSLEGRGSRGYTF

D gene: TRBD1
clone size: .
V gene: TRBV14
J gene: TRBJ2-6
CDR3 DNA: TGTGCCAGCAGCCACATGGGGGGACAGGGAGTTGGGGCCAACGTCCTGACTTTC
CDR3 protein: CASSHMGGQGVGANVLTF

D gene: .
clone size: .
V gene: TRBV6-5
J gene: TRBJ1-2
CDR3 DNA: TGTGCCAGCAGTTACTCCGGACAGAGGGGCTACACCTTC
CDR3 protein: CASSYSGQRGYTF

D gene: .
clone size: once
V gene: TRBV6-2/TRBV6-3
J gene: TRBJ1-2
CDR3 DNA: TGTGCCAGCAGTAACGCCGGGGGCTACACCTTC
CDR3 protein: CASSNAGGYTF

D gene: TRBD1
clone size: .
V gene: TRBV28
J gene: TRBJ2-3
CDR3 DNA: TGTGCCAGCCAGTGGGACAGGGGAACTTCAGATACGCAGTATTTT
CDR3 protein: CASQWDRGTSDTQYF

D gene: .
clone size: .
V gene: TRBV11-1
J gene: TRBJ2-7
CDR3 DNA: TGTGCCAGCAACCTATACACAGGATCCGAGCAGTACTTC
CDR3 protein: CASNLYTGSEQYF

D gene: .
clone size: .
V gene: TRBV7-2
J gene: TRBJ1-2
CDR3 DNA: TGTGCCAGCAGCTTACGCCGGGACAACTTTGCTGGCTACACCTTC
CDR3 protein: CASSLRRDNFAGYTF

D gene: TRBD1
clone size: .
V gene: TRBV3-1/TRBV3-2
J gene: TRBJ2-7
CDR3 DNA: TGTGCCAGCAGCGGGACAGGGGGCGAGCAGTACTTC
CDR3 protein: CASSGTGGEQYF

D gene: .
clone size: .
V gene: TRBV7-2
J gene: TRBJ2-7
CDR3 DNA: TGTGCCACCCTCAGGGGCCTTAGCTCCTACGAGCAGTACTTC
CDR3 protein: CATLRGLSSYEQYF

D gene: TRBD1
clone size: .
V gene: TRBV6-2/TRBV6-3
J gene: TRBJ1-5
CDR3 DNA: TGTGCCAGCAGACCTCCTGGACAGGGGGTGGATCAGCCCCAGCATTTT
CDR3 protein: CASRPPGQGVDQPQHF

D gene: TRBD1
clone size: .
V gene: TRBV5-1
J gene: TRBJ1-4
CDR3 DNA: TGCGCCAGCAGCTTGGCCATGACAGGGGAACTGTTTTTT
CDR3 protein: CASSLAMTGELFF

D gene: .
clone size: .
V gene: TRBV19
J gene: TRBJ2-3
CDR3 DNA: TGTGCCAGTAGTATAGCGGCGGGGAACACAGATACGCAGTATTTT
CDR3 protein: CASSIAAGNTDTQYF

D gene: TRBD1
clone size: .
V gene: TRBV7-2
J gene: TRBJ1-6
CDR3 DNA: TGTGCCAGCAGCCCGTCCGGGACAGAGGGTTCACCCCTCCACTTT
CDR3 protein: CASSPSGTEGSPLHF

D gene: .
clone size: many
V gene: TRBV6-6
J gene: TRBJ1-2
CDR3 DNA: TGTGCCAGCAGTCCAGGGGTGAACTATGGCTACACCTTC
CDR3 protein: CASSPGVNYGYTF

D gene: TRBD1
clone size: .
V gene: TRBV7-8
J gene: TRBJ1-1
CDR3 DNA: TGTGCCAGCAGCCTAGACAGGGATCGGGCTTTCTTT
CDR3 protein: CASSLDRDRAFF

D gene: .
clone size: .
V gene: TRBV11-2
J gene: TRBJ1-2
CDR3 DNA: TGTGCCAGCCGAGCCGGGGGGGGACTCCGAACTCCCCCGCATGGCTACACCTTC
CDR3 protein: CASRAGGGLRTPPHGYTF

D gene: .
clone size: .
V gene: TRBV3-1/TRBV3-2
J gene: TRBJ1-2
CDR3 DNA: TGTGCCAGCAGCCAAGTGATGTCCTTTGGAGGCGGCTACACCTTC
CDR3 protein: CASSQVMSFGGGYTF

D gene: TRBD1
clone size: .
V gene: TRBV10-2
J gene: TRBJ1-1
CDR3 DNA: TGCGCCAGCAGTGAGTCGGGTCCCAGGGGGTCCATGAACACTGAAGCTTTCTTT
CDR3 protein: CASSESGPRGSMNTEAFF

D gene: TRBD1
clone size: .
V gene: TRBV4-1
J gene: TRBJ1-5
CDR3 DNA: TGCGCCAGCAGCCAAGACCTACAGGGGGAGACTAGCAATCAGCCCCAGCATTTT
CDR3 protein: CASSQDLQGETSNQPQHF

D gene: TRBD2
clone size: .
V gene: TRBV7-3
J gene: TRBJ2-2
CDR3 DNA: TGTGCCAGCAGCCCACACCCGGGACTAGCTGGGGAGCTGTTTTTT
CDR3 protein: CASSPHPGLAGELFF

D gene: .
clone size: .
V gene: TRBV7-9
J gene: TRBJ1-1
CDR3 DNA: TGTGCCAGCAGCCCCCGGGTGAACACTGAAGCTTTCTTT
CDR3 protein: CASSPRVNTEAFF

D gene: .
clone size: .
V gene: TRBV27
J gene: TRBJ1-2
CDR3 DNA: TGTGCCAGCAGGCCAACCTTAAATTTTTTGGGGGTTCAGGGGCTGTCAGCCTATGGCTACACCTTC
CDR3 protein: CASRPTLNFLGVQGLSAYGYTF

D gene: .
clone size: .
V gene: TRBV4-2
J gene: TRBJ2-7
CDR3 DNA: TGTGCCAGCAGCCAAGCTAGGACAGCCTCCTACGAGCAGTACTTC
CDR3 protein: CASSQARTASYEQYF

D gene: .
clone size: .
V gene: TRBV2
J gene: TRBJ1-1
CDR3 DNA: TGTGCCAGCAGTACCGGGACGGGGGGCACTGAAGCTTTCTTT
CDR3 protein: CASSTGTGGTEAFF

D gene: .
clone size: .
V gene: TRBV6-5
J gene: TRBJ2-3
CDR3 DNA: TGTGCCAGCAGCCGGGAACTTTCAAGCTTAGATACGCAGTATTTT
CDR3 protein: CASSRELSSLDTQYF

D gene: .
clone size: .
V gene: TRBV20-1
J gene: TRBJ1-1
CDR3 DNA: TGCAGTGCTAGAGTAGGCAGGGTCGCTTTCTTT
CDR3 protein: CSARVGRVAFF

D gene: TRBD1
clone size: .
V gene: TRBV6-2/TRBV6-3
J gene: TRBJ1-5
CDR3 DNA: TGTGCCAGCAGTCATCCACTTACTCGACAGGGGGCGCGAGTTCAGCCCCAGCATTTT
CDR3 protein: CASSHPLTRQGARVQPQHF

D gene: TRBD1
clone size: .
V gene: TRBV5-1
J gene: TRBJ1-1
CDR3 DNA: TGCGCCAGCAGCTTTCAGGGGGCTCAGGAAACTGAAGCTTTCTTT
CDR3 protein: CASSFQGAQETEAFF

D gene: TRBD1
clone size: .
V gene: TRBV15
J gene: TRBJ2-2
CDR3 DNA: TGTGCCACCAGCAGAGTGGACAGGGGGCGAAACGGGGAGCTGTTTTTT
CDR3 protein: CATSRVDRGRNGELFF

D gene: TRBD1
clone size: .
V gene: TRBV6-5
J gene: TRBJ1-6
CDR3 DNA: TGTGCCAGCAGATTCTCCGGGACAGGGGATTCACCCCTCCACTTT
CDR3 protein: CASRFSGTGDSPLHF

D gene: TRBD2
clone size: .
V gene: TRBV10-3
J gene: TRBJ2-1
CDR3 DNA: TGTGCCATCAGTGAGTCTAAGGGACTAGCGGTTTACAATGAGCAGTTCTTC
CDR3 protein: CAISESKGLAVYNEQFF

D gene: .
clone size: .
V gene: TRBV11-2
J gene: TRBJ1-3
CDR3 DNA: TGTGCCAGCAGCCCCCAGGGGAGATCTGGAAACACCATATATTTT
CDR3 protein: CASSPQGRSGNTIYF

D gene: TRBD2
clone size: .
V gene: TRBV7-2
J gene: TRBJ2-7
CDR3 DNA: TGTGCCAGCAGCTCCAGCGGGGCATCCTACGAGCAGTACTTC
CDR3 protein: CASSSSGASYEQYF

D gene: .
clone size: .
V gene: TRBV11-2
J gene: TRBJ2-5
CDR3 DNA: TGTGCCAGCAGCTCGGGGTCCCAAGAGACCCAGTACTTC
CDR3 protein: CASSSGSQETQYF

D gene: TRBD1
clone size: .
V gene: TRBV29-1
J gene: TRBJ1-4
CDR3 DNA: TGCAGCGTTGGGACCACAGGGGGACTCCGGGAAAAACTGTTTTTT
CDR3 protein: CSVGTTGGLREKLFF

D gene: TRBD1
clone size: .
V gene: TRBV5-4
J gene: TRBJ2-7
CDR3 DNA: TGTGCCAGCAGCCCTAAGGACAGGGGGCCGTCCGAGCAGTACTTC
CDR3 protein: CASSPKDRGPSEQYF

D gene: .
clone size: once
V gene: TRBV19
J gene: TRBJ1-1
CDR3 DNA: TGTGCCAGTAGTTACAGGTTGAACACTGAAGCTTTCTTT
CDR3 protein: CASSYRLNTEAFF

D gene: TRBD1
clone size: .
V gene: TRBV11-2
J gene: TRBJ1-5
CDR3 DNA: TGTGCCAGCAGCTTAGGGGGGACAGGGTATAGCAATCAGCCCCAGCATTTT
CDR3 protein: CASSLGGTGYSNQPQHF

D gene: .
clone size: .
V gene: TRBV7-6
J gene: TRBJ1-4
CDR3 DNA: TGTGCCAGCAGCTCCCTTGAAGGGAGCTATAATGAAAAACTGTTTTTT
CDR3 protein: CASSSLEGSYNEKLFF

D gene: TRBD2
clone size: .
V gene: TRBV3-1/TRBV3-2
J gene: TRBJ2-2
CDR3 DNA: TGTGCCAGCAGCCCCGGGGGGGTCGGCACCGGGGAGCTGTTTTTT
CDR3 protein: CASSPGGVGTGELFF

D gene: .
clone size: .
V gene: TRBV2
J gene: TRBJ2-2
CDR3 DNA: TGTGCCAGCATGCCTAGCAAGCCCGGGGAGCTGTTTTTT
CDR3 protein: CASMPSKPGELFF